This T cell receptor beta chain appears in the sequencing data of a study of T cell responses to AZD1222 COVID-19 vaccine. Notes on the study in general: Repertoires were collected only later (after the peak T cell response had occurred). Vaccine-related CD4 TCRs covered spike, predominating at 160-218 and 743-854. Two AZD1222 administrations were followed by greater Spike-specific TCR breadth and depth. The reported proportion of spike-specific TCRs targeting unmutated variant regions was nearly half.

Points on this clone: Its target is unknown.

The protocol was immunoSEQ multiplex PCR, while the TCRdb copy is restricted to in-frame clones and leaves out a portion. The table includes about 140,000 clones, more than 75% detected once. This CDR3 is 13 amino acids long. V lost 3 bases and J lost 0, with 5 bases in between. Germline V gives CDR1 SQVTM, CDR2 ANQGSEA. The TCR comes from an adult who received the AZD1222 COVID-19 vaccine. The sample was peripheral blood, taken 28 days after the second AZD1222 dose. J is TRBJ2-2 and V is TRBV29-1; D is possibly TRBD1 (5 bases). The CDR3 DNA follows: TGCAGCGTTGACAGGGCGAACACCGGGGAGCTGTTTTTT. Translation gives CSVDRANTGELFF.